One T cell receptor beta chain is described in this entry. Assay used: immunoSEQ multiplex PCR; TCRdb lists only in-frame clones, some missing. The table shows around 53,000 clones, with about 85% occurring only once. The data were taken from a study of control samples from healthy donors and cancer patients. CDR1 is SGHTA, CDR2 FQGNSA, per germline. The V and J ends lost 5 bases and 6 bases respectively, with 11 bases between them. The CDR3 runs to 13 residues. The rearrangement uses TRBV7-2 and TRBJ1-5, with unresolved D. Sequencing was performed on PBMCs. The sequence was obtained from a man in his 60s with head and neck cancer. The CDR3 is CASSQAMGQPQHF. Here the CDR3 DNA reads TGTGCCAGCAGCCAAGCTATGGGTCAGCCCCAGCATTTT.